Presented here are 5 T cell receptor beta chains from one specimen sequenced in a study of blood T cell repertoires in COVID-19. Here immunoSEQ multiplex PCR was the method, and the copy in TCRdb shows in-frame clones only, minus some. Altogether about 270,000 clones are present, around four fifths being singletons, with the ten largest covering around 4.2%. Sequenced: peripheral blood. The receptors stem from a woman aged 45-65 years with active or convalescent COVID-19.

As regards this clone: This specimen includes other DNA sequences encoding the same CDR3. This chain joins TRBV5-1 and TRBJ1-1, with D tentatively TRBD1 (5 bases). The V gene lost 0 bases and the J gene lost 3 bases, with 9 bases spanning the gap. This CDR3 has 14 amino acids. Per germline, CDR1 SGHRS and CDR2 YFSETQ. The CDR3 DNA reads TGCGCCAGCAGCTTGGGGGGCGGCGACACTGAAGCTTTCTTT. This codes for CASSLGGGDTEAFF.

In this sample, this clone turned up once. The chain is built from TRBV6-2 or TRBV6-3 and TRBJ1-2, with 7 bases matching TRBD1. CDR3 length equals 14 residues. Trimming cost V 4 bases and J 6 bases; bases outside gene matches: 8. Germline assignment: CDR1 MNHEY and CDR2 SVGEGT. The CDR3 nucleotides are TGTGCCAGCAGTTTCGGGACAGCCTTTAATGGCTACACCTTC. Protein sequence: CASSFGTAFNGYTF.

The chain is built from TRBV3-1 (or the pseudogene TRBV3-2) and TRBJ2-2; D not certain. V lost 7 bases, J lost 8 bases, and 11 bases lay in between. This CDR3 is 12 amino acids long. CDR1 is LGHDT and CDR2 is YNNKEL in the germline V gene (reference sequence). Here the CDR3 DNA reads TGTGCCAGCAAGCGACCCGGGGGGGAGCTGTTTTTT. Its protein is CASKRPGGELFF.

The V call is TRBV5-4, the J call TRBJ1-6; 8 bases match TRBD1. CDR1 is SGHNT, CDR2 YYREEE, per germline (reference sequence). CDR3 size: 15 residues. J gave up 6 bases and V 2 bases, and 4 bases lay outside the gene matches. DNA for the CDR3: TGTGCCAGCAGCTTATCCGACAGGGGTAATTCACCCCTCCACTTT. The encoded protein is CASSLSDRGNSPLHF.

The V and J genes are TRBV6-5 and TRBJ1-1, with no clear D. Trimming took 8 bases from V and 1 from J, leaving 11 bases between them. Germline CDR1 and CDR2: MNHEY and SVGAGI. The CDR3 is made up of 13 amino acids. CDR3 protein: CASCQRRNTEAFF. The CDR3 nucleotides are TGTGCCAGCTGCCAGCGAAGGAACACTGAAGCTTTCTTT.